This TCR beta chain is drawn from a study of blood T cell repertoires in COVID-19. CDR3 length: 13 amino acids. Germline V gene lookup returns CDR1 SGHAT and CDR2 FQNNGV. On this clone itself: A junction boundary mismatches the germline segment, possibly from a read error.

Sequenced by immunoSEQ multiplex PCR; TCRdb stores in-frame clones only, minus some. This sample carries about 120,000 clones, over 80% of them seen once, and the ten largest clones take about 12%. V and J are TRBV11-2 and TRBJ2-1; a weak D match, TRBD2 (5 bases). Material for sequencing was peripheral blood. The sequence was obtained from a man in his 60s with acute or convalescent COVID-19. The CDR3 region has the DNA TGTGCCAGCAGCTCGGACTCCTCCAATGAGCAGTTCTTC. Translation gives CASSSDSSNEQFF.